This T cell receptor beta chain appears in the sequencing data of a study of T cells in Graves' hyperthyroidism and ophthalmopathy (dated by TCRdb to about 2019). General notes on the study: Peripheral blood samples were taken at the time of initial diagnosis, prior to any treatment. TCR V-J signatures able to tell the groups apart were searched for in a discovery cohort of 90 to 100 patients, of whom roughly 42 had Graves' ophthalmopathy and roughly 58 had stable Graves' hyperthyroidism. Prospective prediction of ophthalmopathy was tested in an independent validation cohort consisting of 18 to 20 hyperthyroidism patients and over 15 patients who later progressed to ophthalmopathy. The roughly 90 discovery patients were divided at random into training and test sets in a 7:3 ratio. In over five Graves' hyperthyroidism patients, the study also compared T-cell repertoires from thyroid tissue with T-cell repertoires from blood. After sampling, hyperthyroidism patients received methimazole starting at 30 mg daily, and ophthalmopathy patients received high-dose intravenous methylprednisolone. According to the paper, TCR Vbeta CDR3 sequencing was carried out on over 130 peripheral blood samples, which came from around 43 ophthalmopathy, approximately 72 hyperthyroidism and approximately 17 progressor patients. Results the study describes overall, beyond this receptor: Ophthalmopathy was separated from stable hyperthyroidism by a 13 V-J signature model, with 85% to 90% sensitivity and about 84% specificity obtained in cross-validation and 80%/75% obtained in testing. No statistical method was used to set the sample size in advance, and investigators knew the group allocation. During validation, the model predicted progression to ophthalmopathy a median of approximately 6 months ahead of onset, with around 65% sensitivity and roughly 72% specificity. Most expanded thyroid clonotypes (frequency above 0.001) were also found in blood, which suggests that blood repertoires may mirror thyroid immune responses.

The V and J ends are trimmed by 4 bases and 3 bases, leaving 16 bases between them. The CDR3 sequence holds 15 residues, the cysteine and phenylalanine included. This entry keeps only the CDR3 DNA: 45 bases, framed from base 1. For CDR1 and CDR2, the germline V gene lists SGHRS and YFSETQ. In the ophthalmopathy patients, disease was moderately to severely active, with a Clinical Activity Score of 3 or more, a NOSPECS grade of 4 or more, and a duration of less than 3 months. The study excluded patients with uncontrolled infections, other autoimmune diseases, pregnancy or lactation. Clinical symptoms, serum thyroxine and TRAb, thyroid ultrasound, and orbital computed tomography formed the basis for the diagnoses. PBMCs were isolated from 7.5 to 10 ml of fresh peripheral blood by Ficoll-Paque density gradient centrifugation. Total RNA was extracted with Trizol reagent, and quality was checked on an Agilent 2100 Bioanalyzer.

TCR beta CDR3 regions were amplified from RNA transcripts. The first round of RT-PCR for the TCR CDR3 was performed with the HTBI primer set and the Qiagen OneStep RT-PCR kit. Libraries were constructed in a second round of multiplex PCR, after which size selection and purification were performed. The libraries were sequenced on an Illumina HiSeq2000 using paired-end 100 bp reads. In the paper's pipeline: SOAPnuke was used to process the raw data, with reads discarded if the reads contained adapters or uncalled bases, had a mean Phred below 15, or lacked an exact constant-primer or identifier match. High-quality paired reads were merged using COPE v1.2.5, and each unique nucleotide sequence was defined as a clonotype. Clonotypes were aligned to IMGT TRBV, TRBD and TRBJ reference segments using MiTCR v1.1. The analysis was restricted to V-J combinations with a frequency above 0.0001, which together covered 98% to 99.2% of the repertoires. A TCS score was defined as the ratio between F50 (clonal expansion) and ExV (chaos), using BLOSUM62-based TCRdist between CDR3 peptides within each V-J. Welch's t-statistics and random forest reduced 450 to 600 V-J features to 10 to 15, which were used in a naive Bayes classifier (R e1071). TCRdb cleaned the public reads at Q25 with fastp, built clones with MiXCR and kept in-frame beta chains. Each entry is one CDR3 protein sequence, shown with its most common DNA and genes. TCRdb assigned the V and J calls; the authors' analysis was not used. This sample holds more than 500,000 distinct CDR3 sequences; approximately 16% were observed only once. The ten largest clonotypes hold approximately 32% of the sample.

This clonotype was seen only a few times. This receptor's antigen is unknown. Base qualities were left out, and no much larger clone turns up one base away. Recombination linked TRBV5-1 to TRBJ2-5; no D gene is confidently identified. This TCR was sampled from a woman in her 30s with Graves' ophthalmopathy. The sequencing input was blood. At the DNA level, the sequence is TGCGCCAGCAGCGCCGTGAAGAAGGCCAAAGAGACCCAGTACTTC. It codes for CASSAVKKAKETQYF.